This record concerns one T cell receptor beta chain sequence. The specificity of this receptor is unknown. No much larger clone is present one base from it, and per-base qualities are unavailable. CDR1 and CDR2 are read off the germline V gene (reference sequence) as LNHDA and SQIVND. The CDR3 starts with the cysteine, ends with the phenylalanine, and has 11 residues. CDR3 DNA is the only sequence kept; it has 33 bases, read in frame from the first base. Trimming at the junction amounts to 3 bases on V and 2 bases on J, and the germline ends lie 1 base apart. The data are from a study of T cell responses to AZD1222 COVID-19 vaccine (dated by TCRdb to about 2021). The study in broad terms: AZD1222 recipients whose second dose came at about 4 weeks and those whose second dose came at about 12 weeks were combined into one group, since spike-specific TCR depth and breadth did not differ between the two schedules. TCR sequencing covered over 230 trial participants: 207 given two doses of AZD1222 and approximately 26 given two doses of MenACWY control vaccine. Enrollment into the trials was organized by age into subgroups of 18-55, 56-69 and 70-plus years, and those subgroups contained approximately 160, 26 and 62 TCR-sequenced participants, respectively. Points the paper makes about the study in general: Because no day 14 peak-response samples were available, the repertoires could be characterized only after the peak T cell response. In the small 56-69-year group, the increase in depth fell short of significance, most likely because of low power. Epitopes outside the regions mutated in the B.1.351 and B.1.1.7 variants were reportedly recognized by nearly half of the unique spike-specific TCRs. Conclusions about previously exposed vaccinees were limited because only five to seven AZD1222 recipients were SARS-CoV-2 seropositive at baseline. The vaccine-associated CD4 TCRs covered the entire spike protein, and the dominant responses fell in regions 160-218 and 743-854. Most participants were white British and females outnumbered males, and the authors suggested that clonal diversity may have been underestimated. After two AZD1222 doses, both the breadth and the depth of spike-specific TCRs were significantly higher than at day 0 and than in MenACWY recipients.

The time point label here, explained by the study, means: baseline before first vaccination. Vaccinee samples were obtained from the UK trials COV001 and COV002, which included a single-blind randomized controlled phase 2/3 trial of AZD1222 (ChAdOx1 nCoV-19) in healthy adults. Trial participant PBMC samples were collected at day 0 and day 28 after the second dose for TCRbeta chain sequencing. The CDR3 regions of human TCRbeta chains were subjected to immunosequencing. The original methods were these. TCRs in the repertoires were compared against a reference library of SARS-CoV-2-specific TCRs that had been generated with the MIRA antigen-specificity platform. Breadth meant the fraction of unique TCRs that were SARS-CoV-2-associated, whereas depth meant the fraction of total T cells that were SARS-CoV-2-associated. Using the MIRA data, each spike-specific TCR was mapped to the spike region that the TCR reacts to and placed in a CD4 or CD8 class. Log10-transformed breadth and depth values were compared by one-way ANOVA with Sidak's multiple comparisons tests. In TCRdb, the immuneACCESS table is reduced to in-frame sequences with V and J assigned. These tables do not hold every clone; where another copy was compared, an unresolved V gene accounts for under half, and the others remain unexplained. The DNA was the basis for D and trimming; V, J and clone size are from that table. The sample contains just under 55,000 clones, 87% of them found a single time. Together, the top ten hold around 3.9% of the sample.

The clonotype was recovered from an adult in good health. The sequences come from peripheral blood, collected on day 0 of AZD1222 vaccination. The sequence is built from TRBV19 and TRBJ1-2, with the D gene too uncertain to name. The sequence in DNA is TGTGCCAGTAGTATCAACTATGGCTACACCTTC. This gives the protein CASSINYGYTF.